This T cell receptor (beta chain) was captured by sequencing in a study of blood T cell repertoires in COVID-19. Profiling relied on immunoSEQ multiplex PCR, and the TCRdb table lists in-frame clones only, not all of them. The table shows approximately 65,000 clones, with more than 60% occurring only once. The J segment lost 5 bases and the V segment lost 3 bases, leaving 1 base of the junction unmatched. This CDR3 spans 13 amino acids. J is TRBJ2-1 and V is TRBV12-3 or TRBV12-4, with TRBD2 matching over 7 bases. The clonotype comes from a man between 60 and 70 years old with acute or convalescent COVID-19. Sequencing used peripheral blood. For the CDR3, the DNA is TGTGCCAGCAGTTTGGGGACTAACAATGAGCAGTTCTTC. Its translation is CASSLGTNNEQFF.